This T cell receptor beta chain came from a study of blood T cell repertoires in COVID-19 (dated by TCRdb to the early 2020s). Broadly, across the study: Collaborator samples came from the United States, Italy and Spain and covered acute and convalescent phases of COVID-19. The prospective study material was composed of cDNA or gDNA derived from T cells, B-cell-depleted T cells, or PBMCs. Subjects who had been exposed to COVID-19, were actively infected with it, or had recovered from it provided the deeply sampled blood TCRbeta repertoires that made up the dataset. The repertoires were made available in a free public database intended to serve as a resource for research on the immune response to SARS-CoV-2. The samples were drawn from the first 160 participants of the ongoing ImmuneRACE study and from 1,254 subjects provided by 6 global collaborators. Sample metadata almost always included a de-identified subject ID, COVID-19 status, age in years and sex. HLA class I and class II types, where available, came from metadata supplied by the sample provider rather than from assay-based typing.

TCRbeta CDR3 regions were amplified from genomic DNA using the immunoSEQ Assay, a bias-controlled multiplex PCR. For the original study's pipeline: The number of nucleated cells in each sample was estimated from the amplification of reference gene primers within the assay. To quantify the absolute abundance of each unique TCRbeta CDR3 rearrangement, sequence reads were collapsed and filtered. For each sample, productive Simpson clonality was calculated by taking the square root of Simpson's diversity index across productive rearrangements. Here the immuneACCESS table is served through TCRdb, limited to in-frame sequences with V and J called. Missing clones are a known gap in these copies; in checked studies unresolved V genes cover under half, and the rest lacks a known reason. From that table come the V and J calls and clone size; the DNA was used to work out D and trimming. The sample table contains about 170,000 clones; only one count was recorded for around 85% of them. About 3% of the sample is in the top ten clones.

Based on the germline V gene, the CDR1 and CDR2 sequences are SGHNT and YENEEA. Trimming at the junction amounts to 1 base on V and 0 bases on J, and the germline ends lie 9 bases apart. Reading from cysteine to phenylalanine, the CDR3 counts 15 amino acids. Only the CDR3 DNA is retained, 45 bases long and in frame from the first base. In the case of this clone: No cognate antigen has been identified for it. Per-nucleotide qualities are absent, and no much larger clonotype sits a single base away.

On the study overall, not on this receptor specifically: Clinical and demographic metadata were provided uncurated, with the amount varying by source and participant.

Each collaborating institution followed its own protocols to collect whole blood in K2EDTA tubes. Collaborator samples were shipped for TCRbeta analysis as frozen whole blood, isolated PBMCs, or DNA extracted from either sample type. Sequenced input: peripheral blood. This clonotype originated in a human donor with acute or convalescent COVID-19. The donor label of this sample is uncertain. The chain joins TRBV11-3 to TRBJ1-2; the D gene is perhaps TRBD1, on 5 matching bases. DNA sequence: TGTGCCAGCAGCTTAGGGGTCAGGGCTAACTATGGCTACACCTTC. Its protein is CASSLGVRANYGYTF.